The 6 T cell receptor beta chains reported below all come from one sample, sequenced in a study of identical twins. TCRdb called the 5' RACE reads again in MiXCR, with one record for every CDR3 protein. The table has fewer than 900,000 distinct CDR3 sequences, about 20% seen once. The sample also formed part of further work on T cells expressing NK-cell markers.

The sequencing input was PBMCs. The source is a woman aged 18-29 years in good health.

Many counts were recorded for this clonotype. The V gene is TRBV10-3, the J gene TRBJ2-5; D is ambiguous. This CDR3 spans 12 amino acids. CDR1 ENHRY and CDR2 SYGVKD come from the germline V gene. Trimming removed 6 bases from V and 0 bases from J, with 5 bases in between. The chain's CDR3 is CAISRDQETQYF. CDR3 DNA: TGTGCCATCAGCCGGGACCAAGAGACCCAGTACTTC.

The chain links TRBV29-1 to TRBJ2-7; 13 bases match TRBD2. The CDR3 runs 12 residues. CDR1 and CDR2 (germline): SQVTM, ANQGSEA. The V and J ends lost 7 bases and 6 bases, in that order; junction bases with no gene match: 3. The DNA for the CDR3 is TGCAGCGGACTAGCGGGGGGACTCGAGCAGTACTTC. This sequence encodes CSGLAGGLEQYF.

This clonotype was detected only a few times. V and J are TRBV20-1 and TRBJ2-5; D gene uncertain. The CDR3 contains 13 residues. V gave up 1 base and J gave up 4 bases, with 10 bases separating them. Germline CDR1 DFQATT, CDR2 SNEGSKA (reference sequence). CDR3 sequence: CSARAWGSETQYF. The CDR3 nucleotides are TGCAGTGCTAGAGCGTGGGGTTCAGAGACCCAGTACTTC.

The chain employs TRBV12-5 and TRBJ1-5; the match to TRBD1 covers 9 bases. The CDR3 has 15 residues. The J segment lost 7 bases and the V segment lost 2 bases, leaving 6 bases of the junction unmatched. Looked up from germline, CDR1 is LGHNT and CDR2 is FRNRAP. Here the CDR3 reads CASGLLTGGQQPQHF. The CDR3 bases are TGTGCTAGTGGTTTGTTAACAGGGGGCCAGCAGCCCCAGCATTTT.

This clonotype was seen more than once but under ten times. This chain links TRBV7-2 with TRBJ2-7; D is ambiguous. The CDR3 covers 14 residues. The germline CDR1 and CDR2 sequences are SGHTA and FQGNSA. Trimming took 1 base from V and 6 from J, leaving 13 bases between them. CDR3 nucleotide sequence: TGTGCCAGCAGCTTAGACCCGCCAAGAGGCGAGCAGTACTTC. Translated: CASSLDPPRGEQYF.

This clonotype was picked up a small number of times. The chain couples TRBV6-1 to TRBJ1-3, with D perhaps TRBD1 (6 bases). CDR3 length: 16 amino acids. Germline V gene sequence: CDR1 MNHNS, CDR2 SASEGT. V gave up 5 bases and J gave up 0 bases, with 14 bases separating them. CDR3 sequence (DNA): TGTGCCAGCAGTACGGGACACGGGGCCTCTGGAAACACCATATATTTT. Protein: CASSTGHGASGNTIYF.